There are a few counts of the clone carrying this T cell receptor beta chain. No antigen is known for it. This record comes from a study of response to subunit inactivated influenza vaccine. Points from the study as a whole: The authors suggested that few new T cells are recruited per seasonal influenza vaccination.

MiXCR, applied by TCRdb to the RT-PCR reads, yields one record per CDR3 protein. The profile covers some 800,000 distinct CDR3 sequences, with roughly 20% appearing a single time and about a tenth taken by the ten largest. Losses at the gene ends were 3 bases for V and 2 bases for J; bases not matched to a gene: 7. This CDR3 contains 15 residues. Germline V gives CDR1 SQVTM, CDR2 ANQGSEA. Sequenced here: PBMCs from blood, sampled around 5 days after vaccination. The chain is built from TRBV29-1 and TRBJ2-7, with 10 bases lining up with TRBD1. This sequence was found in a man between 45 and 60 years old who received an inactivated influenza vaccine. The CDR3 loop is CSVDRDRGPTYEQYF. The DNA for the CDR3 is TGCAGCGTTGACAGGGACAGGGGACCAACCTACGAGCAGTACTTC.